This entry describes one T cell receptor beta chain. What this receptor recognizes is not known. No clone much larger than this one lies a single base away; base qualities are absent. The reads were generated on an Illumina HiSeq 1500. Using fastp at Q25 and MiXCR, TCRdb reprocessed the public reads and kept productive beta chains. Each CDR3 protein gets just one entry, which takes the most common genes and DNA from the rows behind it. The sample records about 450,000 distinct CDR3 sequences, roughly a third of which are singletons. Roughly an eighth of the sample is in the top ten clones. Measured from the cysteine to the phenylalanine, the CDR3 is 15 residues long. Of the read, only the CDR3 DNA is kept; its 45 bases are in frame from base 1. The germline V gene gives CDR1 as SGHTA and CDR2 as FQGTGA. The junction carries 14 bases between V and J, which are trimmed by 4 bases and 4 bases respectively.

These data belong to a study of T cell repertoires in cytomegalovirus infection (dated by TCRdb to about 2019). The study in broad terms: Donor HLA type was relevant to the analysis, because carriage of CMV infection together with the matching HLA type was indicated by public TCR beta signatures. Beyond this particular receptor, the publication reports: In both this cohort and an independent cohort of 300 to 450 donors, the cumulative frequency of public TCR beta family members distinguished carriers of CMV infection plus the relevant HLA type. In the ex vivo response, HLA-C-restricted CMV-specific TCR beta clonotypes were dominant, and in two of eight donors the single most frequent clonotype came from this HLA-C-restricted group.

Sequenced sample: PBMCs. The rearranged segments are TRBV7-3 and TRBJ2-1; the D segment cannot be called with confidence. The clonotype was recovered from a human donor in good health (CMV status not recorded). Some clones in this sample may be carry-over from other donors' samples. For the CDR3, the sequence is CASSSVPQEYNEQFF. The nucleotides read TGTGCCAGCAGCTCGGTACCACAAGAGTACAATGAGCAGTTCTTC.